This T cell receptor beta chain was recorded in a study of shared clonotypes between healthy human individuals. To note about this clone: What it recognizes is unknown.

The CDR3 contains 15 residues. V lost 1 base to trimming and J lost 4 bases, with 15 bases between them. The germline gives CDR1 SGHRS, CDR2 YFSETQ. Study-wide results and caveats: For naive CD4 cells, around 5% of clonotypes were shared across a few donors. Estimated richness was generally greater in naive than memory subsets.

Repertoires were generated with immunoSEQ multiplex PCR, while TCRdb's copy carries only in-frame clones and drops some. The sample consists of about 2.3 million clones, approximately 93% of them appearing once. This clonotype originated in a young man in good health. Some clones in this sample may be carry-over from other donors' samples. The rearrangement uses TRBV5-1 and TRBJ2-7; tentatively, D is TRBD1 or TRBD2 (5 bases each). The sample taken for sequencing was naive CD4+ T cells from PBMCs. Noted subset: CD45RA+ positively selected. The CDR3 region is CASSLYTRDGYEQYF. CDR3 nucleotides: TGCGCCAGCAGCTTGTATACTCGGGACGGATACGAGCAGTACTTC.